This T cell receptor beta chain was identified in a study of blood T cell repertoires in COVID-19. Study background: Whether acute or convalescent, the COVID-19 samples came from the United States, Italy and Spain. The cDNA or gDNA used as material had been derived from T cells, B-cell-depleted T cells, or PBMCs.

In the original analysis: From reference gene primer amplification, estimates of nucleated cell counts were derived. Sequencing used immunoSEQ multiplex PCR; TCRdb keeps in-frame clones, though not all of them. V, J and clone size are those of that table, while D and trimming were read from the DNA. The sample includes around 130,000 clones, 84% of them seen just once. Seattle patients were enrolled during active infection and followed longitudinally. The material sequenced was peripheral blood. The sequence was collected from a man aged 25-45 years with COVID-19, enrolled during active disease.

In DNA form, the CDR3 reads TGTGCCAGCAGCTTGGGACAGGGTCAATCCTACGAGCAGTACTTC. Residues: CASSLGQGQSYEQYF. V is TRBV11-3 and J is TRBJ2-7, with 9 bases that match TRBD1. The V segment lost 3 bases and the J segment 1 base; nucleotides outside the gene matches: 4. This CDR3 comprises 15 residues. CDR1 and CDR2 from the germline V gene are SGHNT and YENEEA.